Sequencing of this T cell receptor beta chain was carried out in a study of T cells in Graves' hyperthyroidism and ophthalmopathy (dated by TCRdb to the late 2010s). About the investigation overall: Peripheral blood was collected at initial diagnosis, before any treatment. TCR Vbeta CDR3 sequencing of 130 to 150 peripheral blood samples (under 45 ophthalmopathy, under 80 hyperthyroidism and approximately 17 progressor patients) is reported in the paper. To identify TCR V-J signatures that set the groups apart, the researchers used a discovery cohort of 90 to 100 patients, made up of 43 with Graves' ophthalmopathy and about 60 with stable Graves' hyperthyroidism. In addition, the study compared T-cell repertoires in thyroid tissue and in blood from over 5 Graves' hyperthyroidism patients. Once sampling was done, hyperthyroidism patients were given methimazole at a starting dose of 30 mg daily, whereas ophthalmopathy patients were given high-dose intravenous methylprednisolone. Whether ophthalmopathy could be predicted prospectively was tested in an independent validation cohort made up of under 20 hyperthyroidism patients plus 17 patients who later progressed to ophthalmopathy. The roughly 100 discovery patients were randomly divided into training and test sets at a 7:3 ratio. Paper-wide results and their limitations: In validation, progression to ophthalmopathy was predicted by the model with 70% to 71% sensitivity and roughly 76% specificity, a median of approximately 6.5 months before onset. In cross-validation, a model built on a 13 V-J signature told ophthalmopathy apart from stable hyperthyroidism with 85% to 90% sensitivity and 81% to 82% specificity, and in testing the same model reached 80%/75%. Blood samples also contained most of the expanded thyroid clonotypes (frequency above 0.001), which suggests that blood repertoires may reflect thyroid immune responses. Sample size was not statistically predetermined, and investigators were not blinded to group allocation.

TCR beta CDR3 regions were amplified from RNA transcripts. A first-round RT-PCR of the TCR CDR3 used the HTBI primer set with the Qiagen OneStep RT-PCR kit. The libraries were constructed in a second round of multiplex PCR and then size-selected and purified. The libraries were sequenced on an Illumina HiSeq2000 using paired-end 100 bp reads. The study's processing was this. SOAPnuke was used to process the raw data, removing reads that contained adapters or uncalled bases, had a mean Phred below 15, or lacked an exact match to the constant primer or identifier. High-quality paired reads were merged with COPE v1.2.5, and unique nucleotide sequences were defined as clonotypes. MiTCR v1.1 was used to align clonotypes to the IMGT TRBV, TRBD and TRBJ reference segments. The analysis was restricted to V-J combinations with a frequency above 0.0001, which together covered just over 98% of the repertoires. A TCS score was defined as the ratio of F50 (clonal expansion) to E x V (chaos), with BLOSUM62-based TCRdist applied between CDR3 peptides within each V-J. Welch's t-statistics and random forest reduced just over 500 V-J features to roughly 13, which were used in a naive Bayes classifier (R e1071). The raw public reads went through TCRdb reprocessing: fastp at Q25, MiXCR clone calling, in-frame beta chains kept. Identical CDR3 protein sequences are pooled into one entry, listed with their most common genes and DNA. The V and J calls come from TCRdb's annotation, not from the publication. The sample data list roughly 400,000 distinct CDR3 sequences, and more than 12% of these were observed just once. Over 25% of the sample is in the top ten clones.

Measured from the cysteine to the phenylalanine, the CDR3 is 17 residues long. Only CDR3 DNA remains: 51 bases, in frame from the first base. Trimming leaves V shorter by 0 bases and J shorter by 2 bases, with the junction holding 3 bases beyond the gene matches. CDR1 ENHRY and CDR2 SYGVKD were looked up in the germline V gene. Notes on this clonotype: Its target antigen remains unknown. Base qualities are not recorded, but no much larger clone differs from it by a single base.

Moderately to severely active disease, a Clinical Activity Score of at least 3, a NOSPECS grade of at least 4, and a duration under 3 months were present in ophthalmopathy patients. Exclusion was applied to patients with uncontrolled infections, other autoimmune diseases, pregnancy or lactation. Diagnoses relied on clinical symptoms, serum thyroxine and TRAb, thyroid ultrasound and orbital computed tomography. PBMCs were separated from 10 ml of fresh peripheral blood using Ficoll-Paque density gradient centrifugation. Total RNA was extracted using Trizol reagent, and RNA quality was assessed on an Agilent 2100 Bioanalyzer.

The receptor's source is a man aged 50 to 59 with Graves' ophthalmopathy. The sequenced sample consisted of blood. The rearranged chain carries TRBV10-3 and TRBJ2-2; the central 10 bases match TRBD2. CDR3 reads: CAISESTSGTNTGELFF. The DNA sequence reads TGTGCCATCAGTGAGTCAACTAGCGGGACAAACACCGGGGAGCTGTTTTTT.